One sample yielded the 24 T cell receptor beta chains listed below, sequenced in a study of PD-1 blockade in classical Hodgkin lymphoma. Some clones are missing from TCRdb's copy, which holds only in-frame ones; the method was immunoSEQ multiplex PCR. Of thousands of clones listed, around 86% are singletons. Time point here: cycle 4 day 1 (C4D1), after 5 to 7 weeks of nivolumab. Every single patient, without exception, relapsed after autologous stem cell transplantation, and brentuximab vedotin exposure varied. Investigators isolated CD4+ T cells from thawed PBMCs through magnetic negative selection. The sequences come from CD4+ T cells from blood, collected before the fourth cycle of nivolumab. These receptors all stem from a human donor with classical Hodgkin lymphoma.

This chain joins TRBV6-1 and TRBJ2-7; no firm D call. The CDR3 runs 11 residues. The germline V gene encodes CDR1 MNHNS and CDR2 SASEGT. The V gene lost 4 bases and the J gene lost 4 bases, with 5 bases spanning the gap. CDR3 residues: CASSATYEQYF. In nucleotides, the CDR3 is TGTGCCAGCAGTGCTACTTACGAGCAGTACTTC.

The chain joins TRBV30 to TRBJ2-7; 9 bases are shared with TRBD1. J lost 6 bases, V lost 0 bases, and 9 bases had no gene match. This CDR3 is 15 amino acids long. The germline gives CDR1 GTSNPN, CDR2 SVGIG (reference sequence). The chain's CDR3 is CAWSVWDRVRSEQYF. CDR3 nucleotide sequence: TGTGCCTGGAGTGTATGGGACAGGGTTCGGAGCGAGCAGTACTTC.

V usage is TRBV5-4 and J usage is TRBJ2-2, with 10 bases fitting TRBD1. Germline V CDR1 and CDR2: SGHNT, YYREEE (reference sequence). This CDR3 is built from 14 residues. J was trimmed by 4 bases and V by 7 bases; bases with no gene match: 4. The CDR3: CASYRQGATGELFF. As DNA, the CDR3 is TGTGCCAGCTATCGACAGGGGGCCACCGGGGAGCTGTTTTTT.

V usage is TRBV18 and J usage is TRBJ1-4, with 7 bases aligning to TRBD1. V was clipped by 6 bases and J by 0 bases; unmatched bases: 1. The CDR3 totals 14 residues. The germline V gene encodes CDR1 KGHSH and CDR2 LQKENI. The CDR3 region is CASSDRATNEKLFF. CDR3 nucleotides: TGTGCCAGCTCCGACAGGGCAACTAATGAAAAACTGTTTTTT.

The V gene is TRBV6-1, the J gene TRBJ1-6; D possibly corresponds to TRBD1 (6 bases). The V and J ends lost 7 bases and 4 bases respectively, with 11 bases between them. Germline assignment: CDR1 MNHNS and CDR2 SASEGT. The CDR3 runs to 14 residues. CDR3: CASKKRGYNSPLHF. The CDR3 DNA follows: TGTGCCAGCAAGAAGAGGGGGTATAATTCACCCCTCCACTTT.

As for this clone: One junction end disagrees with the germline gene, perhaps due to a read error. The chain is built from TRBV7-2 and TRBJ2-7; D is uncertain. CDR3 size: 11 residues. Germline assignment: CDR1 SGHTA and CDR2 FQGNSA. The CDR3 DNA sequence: TGTGCCAGCACCTTATTATTGGAGCAGTACTTC. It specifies CASTLLLEQYF. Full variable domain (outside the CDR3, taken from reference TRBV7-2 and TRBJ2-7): GAGVSQSPSNKVTEKGKDVELRCDPISGHTALYWYRQSLGQGLEFLIYFQGNSAPDKSGLPSDRFSAERTGGSVSTLTIQRTQQEDSAVYLCASTLLLEQYFGPGTRLTVT.

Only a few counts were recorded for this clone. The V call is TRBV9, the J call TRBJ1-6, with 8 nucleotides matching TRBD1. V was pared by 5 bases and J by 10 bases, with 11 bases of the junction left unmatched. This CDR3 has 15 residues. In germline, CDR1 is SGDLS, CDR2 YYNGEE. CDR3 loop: CASSDIDRGFSPLHF. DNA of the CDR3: TGTGCCAGCAGTGACATTGACAGGGGTTTCTCACCCCTCCACTTT.

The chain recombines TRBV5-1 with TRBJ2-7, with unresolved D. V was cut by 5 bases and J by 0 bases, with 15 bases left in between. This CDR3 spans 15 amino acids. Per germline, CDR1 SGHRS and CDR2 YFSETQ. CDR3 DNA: TGCGCCAGCAGTCGCGCCGAACTGAGCTCCTACGAGCAGTACTTC. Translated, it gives CASSRAELSSYEQYF.

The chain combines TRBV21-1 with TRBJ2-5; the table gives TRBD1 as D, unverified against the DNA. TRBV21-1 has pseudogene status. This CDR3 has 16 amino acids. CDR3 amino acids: CASSSPGQGCQETQYF. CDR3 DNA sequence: TGTGCCAGCAGCAGCCCCGGCCAGGGATGCCAAGAGACCCAGTACTTC.

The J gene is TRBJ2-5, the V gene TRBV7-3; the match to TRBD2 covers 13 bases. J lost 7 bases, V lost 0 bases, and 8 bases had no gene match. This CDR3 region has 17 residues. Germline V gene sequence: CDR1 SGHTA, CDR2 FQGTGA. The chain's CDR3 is CASSLTWTSGGEGTQYF. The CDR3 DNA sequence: TGTGCCAGCAGCTTAACGTGGACTAGCGGGGGTGAAGGGACCCAGTACTTC.

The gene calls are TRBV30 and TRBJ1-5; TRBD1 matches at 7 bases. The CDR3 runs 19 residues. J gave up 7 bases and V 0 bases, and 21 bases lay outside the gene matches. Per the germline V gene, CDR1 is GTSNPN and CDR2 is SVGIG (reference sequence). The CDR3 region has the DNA TGTGCCTGGAGTGTACCGGTAGGCCTACAGGGGATGGGAGTCCAGCCCCAGCATTTT. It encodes CAWSVPVGLQGMGVQPQHF.

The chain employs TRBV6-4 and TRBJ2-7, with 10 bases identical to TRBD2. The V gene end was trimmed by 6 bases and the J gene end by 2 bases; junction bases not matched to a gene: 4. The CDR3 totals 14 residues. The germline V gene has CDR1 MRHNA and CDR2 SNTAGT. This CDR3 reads CASSGLAATYEQYF. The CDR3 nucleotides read TGTGCCAGCAGCGGACTAGCGGCAACCTACGAGCAGTACTTC.

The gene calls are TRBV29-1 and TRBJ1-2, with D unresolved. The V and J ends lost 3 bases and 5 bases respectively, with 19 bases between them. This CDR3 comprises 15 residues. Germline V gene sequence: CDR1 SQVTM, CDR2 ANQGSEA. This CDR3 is CSVDQRSIRVYGYTF. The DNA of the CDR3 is TGCAGCGTTGATCAACGGTCCATAAGGGTTTATGGCTACACCTTC.

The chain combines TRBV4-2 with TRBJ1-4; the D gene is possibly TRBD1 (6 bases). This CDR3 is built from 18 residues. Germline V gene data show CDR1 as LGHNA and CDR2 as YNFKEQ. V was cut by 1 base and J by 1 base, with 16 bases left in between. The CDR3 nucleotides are TGTGCCAGCAGCCAAGCGGGGGCCACGGCTGGAACTAATGAAAAACTGTTTTTT. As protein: CASSQAGATAGTNEKLFF.

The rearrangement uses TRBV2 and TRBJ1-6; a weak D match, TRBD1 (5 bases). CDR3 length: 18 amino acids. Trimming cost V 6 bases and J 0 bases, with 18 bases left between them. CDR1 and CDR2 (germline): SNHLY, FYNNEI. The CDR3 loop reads CASRGTQRSSSYNSPLHF. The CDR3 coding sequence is TGTGCCAGCAGGGGGACTCAGAGGTCTAGCTCCTATAATTCACCCCTCCACTTT.

The CDR3 reads CASGLSGGNQPQHF. CDR3 DNA: TGTGCTAGTGGTTTGTCAGGGGGGAATCAGCCCCAGCATTTT. This rearrangement joins TRBV12-5 to TRBJ1-5; 7 bases are a match to TRBD1. V was clipped by 2 bases and J by 4 bases; unmatched bases: 2. This CDR3 spans 14 amino acids. Germline lookup yields CDR1 LGHNT and CDR2 FRNRAP.

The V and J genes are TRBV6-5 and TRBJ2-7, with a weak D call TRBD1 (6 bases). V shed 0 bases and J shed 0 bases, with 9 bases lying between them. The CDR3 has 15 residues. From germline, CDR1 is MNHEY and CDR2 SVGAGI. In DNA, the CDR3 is TGTGCCAGCAGTTACTCGGGACACCTCTCCTACGAGCAGTACTTC. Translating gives CASSYSGHLSYEQYF.

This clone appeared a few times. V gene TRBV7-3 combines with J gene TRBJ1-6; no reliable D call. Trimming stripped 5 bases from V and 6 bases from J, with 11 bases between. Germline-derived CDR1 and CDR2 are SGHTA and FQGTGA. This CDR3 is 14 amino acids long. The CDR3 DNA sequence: TGTGCCAGCAGCACGGACGGGTTTAATTCACCCCTCCACTTT. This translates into CASSTDGFNSPLHF.

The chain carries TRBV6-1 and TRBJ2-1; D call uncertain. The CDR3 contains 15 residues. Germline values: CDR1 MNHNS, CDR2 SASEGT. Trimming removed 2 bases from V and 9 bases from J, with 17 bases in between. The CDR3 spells CASSEIGQETVEQFF. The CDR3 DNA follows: TGTGCCAGCAGTGAAATCGGCCAAGAGACCGTTGAGCAGTTCTTC.

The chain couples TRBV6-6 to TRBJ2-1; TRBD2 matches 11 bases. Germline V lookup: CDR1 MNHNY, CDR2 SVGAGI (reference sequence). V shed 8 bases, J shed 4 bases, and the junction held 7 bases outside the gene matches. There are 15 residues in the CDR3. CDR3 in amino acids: CASGRGTSGYNEQFF. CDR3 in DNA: TGTGCCAGCGGAAGAGGGACTAGCGGTTACAATGAGCAGTTCTTC.

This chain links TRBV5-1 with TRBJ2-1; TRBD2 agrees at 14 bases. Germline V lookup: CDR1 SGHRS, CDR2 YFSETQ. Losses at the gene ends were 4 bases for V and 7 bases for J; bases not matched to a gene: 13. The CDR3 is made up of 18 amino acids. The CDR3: CASSTGQGTSGSRNEQFF. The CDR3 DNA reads TGCGCCAGCAGCACGGGACAGGGGACTAGCGGGAGTCGAAATGAGCAGTTCTTC. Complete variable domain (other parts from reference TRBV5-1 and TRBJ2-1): KAGVTQTPRYLIKTRGQQVTLSCSPISGHRSVSWYQQTPGQGLQFLFEYFSETQRNKGNFPGRFSGRQFSNSRSEMNVSTLELGDSALYLCASSTGQGTSGSRNEQFFGPGTRLTVL.

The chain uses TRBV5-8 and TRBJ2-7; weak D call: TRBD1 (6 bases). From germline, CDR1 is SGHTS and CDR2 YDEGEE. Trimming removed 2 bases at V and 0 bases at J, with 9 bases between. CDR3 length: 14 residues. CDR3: CASSFSTGSYEQYF. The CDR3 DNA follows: TGTGCCAGCAGCTTCTCGACAGGCTCCTACGAGCAGTACTTC.

CDR3 in DNA: TGTGCCAGTAGTCCCCTCGTGGCGACAGATACGCAGTATTTT. This codes for CASSPLVATDTQYF. V and J are TRBV19 and TRBJ2-3, with D unresolved. The CDR3 extends over 14 amino acids. Deletions cut 5 bases from V and 3 bases from J, with 12 bases between. Germline V CDR1 and CDR2: LNHDA, SQIVND (reference sequence).

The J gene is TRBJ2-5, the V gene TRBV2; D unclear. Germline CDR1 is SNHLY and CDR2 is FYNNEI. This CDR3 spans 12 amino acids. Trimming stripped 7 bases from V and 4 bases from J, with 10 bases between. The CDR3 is CASTTTSETQYF. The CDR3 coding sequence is TGTGCCAGCACTACCACTTCAGAGACCCAGTACTTC.